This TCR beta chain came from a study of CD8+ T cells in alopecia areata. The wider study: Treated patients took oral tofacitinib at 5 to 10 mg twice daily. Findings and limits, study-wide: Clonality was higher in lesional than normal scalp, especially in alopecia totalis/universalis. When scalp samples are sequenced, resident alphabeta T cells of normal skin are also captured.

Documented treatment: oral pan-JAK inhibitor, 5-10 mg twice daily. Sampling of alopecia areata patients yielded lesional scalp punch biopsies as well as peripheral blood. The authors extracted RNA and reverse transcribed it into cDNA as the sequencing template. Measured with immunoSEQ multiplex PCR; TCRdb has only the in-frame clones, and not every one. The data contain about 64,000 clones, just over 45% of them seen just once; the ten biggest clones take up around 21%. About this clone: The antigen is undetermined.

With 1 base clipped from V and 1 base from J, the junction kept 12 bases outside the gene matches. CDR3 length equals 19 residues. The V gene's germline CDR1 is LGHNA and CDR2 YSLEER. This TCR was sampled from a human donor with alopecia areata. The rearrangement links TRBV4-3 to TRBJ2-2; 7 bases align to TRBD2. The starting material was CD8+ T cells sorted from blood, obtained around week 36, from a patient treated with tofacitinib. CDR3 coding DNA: TGCGCCAGCAGCCAAGGAGCCGGAGGGAGCGGGAAGAACACCGGGGAGCTGTTTTTT. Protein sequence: CASSQGAGGSGKNTGELFF.